The clone carrying this T cell receptor beta chain showed up many times. V lost 5 bases to trimming and J lost 1 base; unmatched junction nucleotides: 5. CDR3 length equals 14 residues. CDR1 is LNHDA, CDR2 SQIVND, per germline (reference sequence). The table came from immunoSEQ multiplex PCR; TCRdb's copy has only in-frame clones and leaves some out. The table has 90,000 to 150,000 clones, around 87% seen once. These data come from a study of T cell responses to AZD1222 COVID-19 vaccine. The sequencing here drew on peripheral blood, taken 28 days after the second AZD1222 dose. The chain recombines TRBV19 with TRBJ2-7; 7 bases match TRBD2. The sequence was collected from an adult who received the AZD1222 COVID-19 vaccine. As DNA, the CDR3 is TGTGCCAGTAGTCGGGCTAGCGGTTCCTACGAGCAGTACTTC. It encodes CASSRASGSYEQYF.